One sample yielded the 19 T cell receptor beta chains listed below, sequenced in a study of T cell repertoires in ileal Crohn's disease. Clones were sequenced by immunoSEQ multiplex PCR, and TCRdb holds only the in-frame ones, with some missing. This sample yields about 59,000 clones, of which about 89% are seen a single time; around 2.1% belongs to the top ten. Time point specified: neoterminal ileum biopsy at postoperative endoscopy, about 6 months after surgery. What was sequenced was ileal tissue. These receptor sequences come from an adult with Crohn's disease.

This clone was seen only once. CDR3 in DNA: TGTGCCAGCAGCGTCAGGGTCGGAAACACCATATATTTT. It is translated as CASSVRVGNTIYF. V usage is TRBV9 and J usage is TRBJ1-3, with TRBD1 as a possible D gene (5 bases). Looked up from germline, CDR1 is SGDLS and CDR2 is YYNGEE. The CDR3 extends over 13 amino acids. The V gene lost 2 bases and the J gene lost 4 bases, with 7 bases spanning the gap.

The J gene is TRBJ1-4, the V gene TRBV10-3, with D unclear. The CDR3 is 13 residues long. Germline V lookup: CDR1 ENHRY, CDR2 SYGVKD. The V end lost 2 bases, the J end lost 14 bases, and 15 bases lay between the germline ends. The CDR3 nucleotides are TGTGCCATCAGTGAGGGTGGCCAGACTAGTCTGTTTTTT. It specifies CAISEGGQTSLFF.

The chain couples TRBV27 to TRBJ1-2; possibly TRBD1 for D (6 bases). CDR1 MNHEY and CDR2 SMNVEV come from the germline V gene (reference sequence). The CDR3 is made up of 13 amino acids. Trimming removed 7 bases at V and 8 bases at J, with 17 bases between. This CDR3 is CASNPGGASGYTF. The CDR3, as DNA: TGTGCCAGCAACCCTGGGGGGGCGTCGGGCTACACCTTC.

The V and J genes are TRBV27 and TRBJ2-7; D unresolved. The CDR3 loop spans 12 amino acids. Trimming stripped 5 bases from V and 4 bases from J, with 9 bases between. Germline CDR1 reads MNHEY; CDR2 reads SMNVEV (reference sequence). CDR3 nucleotides: TGTGCCAGCAGTCCGACTGGATACGAGCAGTACTTC. Encoded protein: CASSPTGYEQYF.

J is TRBJ1-1 and V is TRBV11-3, with 7 bases identical to TRBD1. Germline V gene lookup returns CDR1 SGHNT and CDR2 YENEEA. V lost 5 bases, J lost 1 base, and 7 bases stayed unmatched. The CDR3 length is 15 residues. CDR3 loop: CASSPPGTANTEAFF. Written as DNA, the CDR3 is TGTGCCAGCAGCCCACCCGGGACAGCGAACACTGAAGCTTTCTTT.

J is TRBJ2-5 and V is TRBV5-6; possibly TRBD2 for D (6 bases). The V gene's germline CDR1 is SGHDT and CDR2 YYEEEE. The CDR3 extends over 15 amino acids. The V end was cut by 4 bases, the J end by 4 bases, with 17 bases between. The CDR3 protein is CASSGNGGLGETQYF. The CDR3 coding sequence is TGTGCCAGCAGCGGAAACGGGGGTCTTGGAGAGACCCAGTACTTC.

V usage is TRBV27 and J usage is TRBJ1-1; D may be TRBD1 (5 bases). Looked up from germline, CDR1 is MNHEY and CDR2 is SMNVEV (reference sequence). V shed 7 bases and J shed 4 bases, with 22 bases lying between them. This CDR3 is built from 16 residues. CDR3 in DNA: TGTGCCAGCATTAAGACGGGGCGGGGACGGGGCACTGAAGCTTTCTTT. Translation gives CASIKTGRGRGTEAFF.

The chain joins TRBV27 to TRBJ2-3; the match to TRBD2 covers 7 bases. Germline lookup yields CDR1 MNHEY and CDR2 SMNVEV (reference sequence). The CDR3 totals 13 residues. V was pared by 6 bases and J by 6 bases, with 6 bases of the junction left unmatched. The CDR3 coding sequence is TGTGCCAGCAGCCTGCGGGACTACGATACGCAGTATTTT. It translates to CASSLRDYDTQYF.

This clone was picked up a small number of times. V and J are TRBV21-1 and TRBJ2-4; TRBD2 reflects the table's D call only, with no check against the DNA. TRBV21-1 is a pseudogene. CDR3 length: 21 amino acids. Here the CDR3 reads CASSKGTIPNDRDFAKNIQYF. CDR3 nucleotide sequence: TGTGCCAGCAGCAAAGGGACCATTCCCAACGACCGGGACTTTGCCAAAAACATTCAGTACTTC.

The V call is TRBV5-1, the J call TRBJ2-3; D is unclear. The germline V and J ends were trimmed by 0 bases and 0 bases, with 8 bases remaining between them. This CDR3 is built from 15 residues. Per germline, CDR1 SGHRS and CDR2 YFSETQ. The CDR3 protein is CASSLDGTSTDTQYF. The DNA for the CDR3 is TGCGCCAGCAGCTTGGACGGTACTAGCACAGATACGCAGTATTTT.

CDR3 DNA: TGCGCCAGCAGCCCCGGTATTGTGACAAACCATGGCTACACCTTC. It specifies CASSPGIVTNHGYTF. This chain connects TRBV4-3 to TRBJ1-2; D is unresolved. Germline lookup yields CDR1 LGHNA and CDR2 YSLEER. The germline V and J ends were trimmed by 4 bases and 6 bases, with 18 bases remaining between them. The CDR3 runs 15 residues.

The genes are TRBV28 and TRBJ1-1; D unresolved. Trimming shortened V by 8 bases and J by 3 bases, and 16 bases separated the two germline ends. Germline lookup yields CDR1 MDHEN and CDR2 SYDVKM. This CDR3 contains 14 residues. This CDR3 is CASGYLGADTEAFF. The CDR3 nucleotides are TGTGCCAGCGGTTATCTGGGTGCGGACACTGAAGCTTTCTTT.

The chain employs TRBV19 and TRBJ1-5, with D maybe TRBD1 (6 bases). The CDR3 consists of 13 residues. Trimming took 5 bases from V and 5 from J, leaving 10 bases between them. The V gene's germline CDR1 is LNHDA and CDR2 SQIVND (reference sequence). The CDR3 loop is CASSQGTHQPQHF. Written as DNA, the CDR3 is TGTGCCAGTAGTCAGGGGACCCATCAGCCCCAGCATTTT.

The chain combines TRBV2 with TRBJ2-1; perhaps TRBD2 as D (7 bases). Germline CDR1 SNHLY, CDR2 FYNNEI. The CDR3 length is 13 residues. Trimming took off 6 bases at V and 5 bases at J, with 11 bases between the two ends. The CDR3 coding sequence is TGTGCCAGCAGCGGGGGGCGGGACAATGAGCAGTTCTTC. Its translation is CASSGGRDNEQFF.

Only a few counts were recorded for this clone. The V gene is TRBV5-6, the J gene TRBJ1-1, with D tentatively TRBD1 (6 bases). The CDR3 totals 17 residues. The V end was cut by 0 bases, the J end by 3 bases, with 18 bases between. Germline V gene data show CDR1 as SGHDT and CDR2 as YYEEEE. The chain's CDR3 is CASSLGEYRAGDTEAFF. The CDR3 DNA reads as TGTGCCAGCAGCTTGGGCGAGTACAGGGCAGGGGACACTGAAGCTTTCTTT.

In its sample, this clone was seen once. The J gene is TRBJ2-2, the V gene TRBV5-4, with 14 bases identical to TRBD2. Germline lookup yields CDR1 SGHNT and CDR2 YYREEE (reference sequence). V was clipped by 4 bases and J by 6 bases; unmatched bases: 14. The CDR3 is 19 residues long. DNA of the CDR3: TGTGCCAGCAGCGTGCCGGGACTAGCGGGGGAGATACGCCCCGGGGAGCTGTTTTTT. Residues: CASSVPGLAGEIRPGELFF.

V usage is TRBV7-8 and J usage is TRBJ2-3; 10 nucleotides agree with TRBD2. V lost 0 bases, J lost 3 bases, and 6 bases stayed unmatched. The germline V gene encodes CDR1 SGHVS and CDR2 FQNEAQ. CDR3 length: 17 residues. Written as DNA, the CDR3 is TGTGCCAGCAGCTTAGCCACTAGCGGGGCGAGGACAGATACGCAGTATTTT. This translates into CASSLATSGARTDTQYF.

V and J are TRBV9 and TRBJ2-1, with TRBD2 identical over 8 bases. V trimming: 3 bases; J trimming: 4 bases; junction bases outside the gene matches: 12. The CDR3 runs to 17 residues. Germline loops: CDR1 SGDLS, CDR2 YYNGEE. CDR3 protein: CASSARGGLYTYNEQFF. The CDR3 DNA sequence: TGTGCCAGCAGCGCCCGGGGGGGCCTCTATACATACAATGAGCAGTTCTTC.

In its sample, this clone was seen a few times. V gene TRBV18 combines with J gene TRBJ1-1, with 7 bases lining up with TRBD1. V lost 3 bases and J lost 1; bases outside the gene matches: 5. Germline lookup yields CDR1 KGHSH and CDR2 LQKENI. The CDR3 length is 15 residues. This chain's CDR3 is CASSPSTGPNTEAFF. CDR3 in DNA: TGTGCCAGCTCACCTTCGACAGGGCCGAACACTGAAGCTTTCTTT.